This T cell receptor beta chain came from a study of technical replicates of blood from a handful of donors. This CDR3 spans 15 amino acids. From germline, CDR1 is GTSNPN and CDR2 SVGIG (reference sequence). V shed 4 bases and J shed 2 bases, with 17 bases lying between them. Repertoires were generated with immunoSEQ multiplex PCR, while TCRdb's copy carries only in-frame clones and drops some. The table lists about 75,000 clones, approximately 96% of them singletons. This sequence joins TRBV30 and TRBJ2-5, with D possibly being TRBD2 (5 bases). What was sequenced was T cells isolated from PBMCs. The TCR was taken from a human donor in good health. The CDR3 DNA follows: TGTGCCTGGATGAACTTAGGGAGCCCTCAAGAGACCCAGTACTTC. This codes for CAWMNLGSPQETQYF.